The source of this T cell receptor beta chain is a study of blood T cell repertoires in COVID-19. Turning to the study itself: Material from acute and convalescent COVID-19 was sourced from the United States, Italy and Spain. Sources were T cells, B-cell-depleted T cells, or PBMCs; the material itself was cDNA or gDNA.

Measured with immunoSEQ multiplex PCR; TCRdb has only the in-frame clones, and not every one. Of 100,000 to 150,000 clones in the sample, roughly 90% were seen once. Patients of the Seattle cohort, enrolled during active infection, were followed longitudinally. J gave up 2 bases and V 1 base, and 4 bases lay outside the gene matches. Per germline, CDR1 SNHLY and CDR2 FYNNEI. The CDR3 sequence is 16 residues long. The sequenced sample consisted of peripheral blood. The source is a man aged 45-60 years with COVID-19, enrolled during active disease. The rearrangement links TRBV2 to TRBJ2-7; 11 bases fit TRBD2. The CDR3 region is CASSEVVAGGPYEQYV. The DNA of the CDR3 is TGTGCCAGCAGTGAAGTGGTAGCGGGAGGGCCCTACGAGCAGTACGTC.